These 2 T cell receptor beta chains originate from one sample sequenced in a study of beta chain features in type 1 diabetes. Points from the study as a whole: All four CD4+ subsets of Type 1 diabetes patients contained TCRB CDR3s that were moderately but significantly shorter.

Their recognized antigens are unknown. Investigators reverse transcribed all isolated RNA, so they sequenced expressed TCRB transcripts. The table came from immunoSEQ multiplex PCR; TCRdb's copy has only in-frame clones and leaves some out. The top ten hold under 2.5% of the sample, which has 130,000 or so clones, roughly 15% seen once. Sequences were obtained from central memory CD4+ T cells from blood. The receptors derive from a man between 25 and 39 years old with type 1 diabetes.

In nucleotides, the CDR3 is TGTGCCAGCAGACCAACCCAGGGGGCGCCGGGAGGCTACACCTTC. Residues: CASRPTQGAPGGYTF. The rearrangement uses TRBV11-2 and TRBJ1-2; 8 bases map to TRBD1. Germline CDR1 is SGHAT and CDR2 is FQNNGV. The J segment lost 8 bases and the V segment lost 6 bases, leaving 14 bases of the junction unmatched. This CDR3 has 15 residues.

This clone appeared a few times. The chain combines TRBV9 with TRBJ2-5; D unclear. Germline CDR1 reads SGDLS; CDR2 reads YYNGEE. Trimming took 3 bases from V and 5 from J, leaving 11 bases between them. The CDR3 contains 13 residues. The DNA of the CDR3 is TGTGCCAGCAGCGAGGACCCGCGGGAGACCCAGTACTTC. It is translated as CASSEDPRETQYF.